A single sample is the source of the 17 T cell receptor beta chains below, sequenced in a study of CD8 T cells in Susac syndrome. RNA in amounts of about 0.5 to 1 ug was reverse transcribed with random hexamers. TCRdb processed the immunoSEQ multiplex PCR reads anew with MiXCR; each CDR3 protein has one entry. The sample yields 150,000 to 160,000 distinct CDR3 sequences, about 95% seen once. The sample consisted of CD4+ T cells from PBMCs. These receptors all come from a human donor with Susac syndrome.

J is TRBJ1-5 and V is TRBV27; 7 positions agree with TRBD1. In germline, CDR1 is MNHEY, CDR2 SMNVEV (reference sequence). This CDR3 has 15 amino acids. Trimming removed 5 bases from V and 1 base from J; junction bases left unmatched: 5. The CDR3 loop is CASSRKGASNQPQHF. CDR3 in DNA: TGTGCCAGCAGTCGAAAGGGGGCGAGCAATCAGCCCCAGCATTTT.

This clonotype was seen a handful of times. The V call is TRBV20-1, the J call TRBJ2-7; 7 bases are a match to TRBD1. V shed 3 bases and J 6 bases; nucleotides not matched to a gene: 14. This CDR3 has 15 residues. The germline gives CDR1 DFQATT, CDR2 SNEGSKA (reference sequence). CDR3 in DNA: TGCAGTGCTAGCCTAACAGGGGCGAATCCCCTCGAGCAGTACTTC. It codes for CSASLTGANPLEQYF.

V usage is TRBV15 and J usage is TRBJ2-7; no clear D gene. This CDR3 has 13 amino acids. V lost 0 bases and J lost 2, with 5 bases in between. Germline CDR1 is LNHNV and CDR2 is YYDKDF (reference sequence). The CDR3 DNA reads TGTGCCACCAGCAGAGATGTAGCCTACGAGCAGTACTTC. Protein sequence: CATSRDVAYEQYF.

V and J are TRBV9 and TRBJ2-6, with D unresolved. The germline gives CDR1 SGDLS, CDR2 YYNGEE. The V and J ends lost 0 bases and 1 base respectively, with 5 bases between them. The CDR3 sequence is 15 residues long. The CDR3 DNA sequence: TGTGCCAGCAGCGTAGGGGGATCTGGGGCCAACGTCCTGACTTTC. This translates into CASSVGGSGANVLTF.

The V and J genes are TRBV6-2 or TRBV6-3 and TRBJ2-1; 10 bases line up with TRBD2. The CDR3 length is 15 residues. The J segment lost 6 bases and the V segment lost 4 bases, leaving 6 bases of the junction unmatched. From germline, CDR1 is MNHEY and CDR2 SVGEGT. The CDR3 reads CASSFGLAARNEQFF. The CDR3 DNA sequence: TGTGCCAGCAGTTTTGGACTAGCGGCCCGCAATGAGCAGTTCTTC.

This chain uses TRBV12-3 or TRBV12-4 with TRBJ2-1, with TRBD2 matching over 10 bases. The CDR3 extends over 16 amino acids. Trimming at V came to 3 bases and at J to 8 bases, leaving 10 bases not matched to a gene. The chain's CDR3 is CASSFLERGGGDEQFF. CDR3 nucleotides: TGTGCCAGCAGTTTCCTTGAGCGGGGGGGCGGGGATGAGCAGTTCTTC.

This clonotype showed up just once. V gene TRBV7-2 combines with J gene TRBJ2-4; D unclear. The germline V gene encodes CDR1 SGHTA and CDR2 FQGNSA. Deletions cut 5 bases from V and 2 bases from J, with 13 bases between. The CDR3 loop spans 15 amino acids. CDR3 DNA sequence: TGTGCCAGCAGCGTCATGAGCCCCCCCAAAAACATTCAGTACTTC. Protein sequence: CASSVMSPPKNIQYF.

The chain links TRBV5-1 to TRBJ2-3; no firm D call. The germline gives CDR1 SGHRS, CDR2 YFSETQ. This CDR3 is 14 amino acids long. Between the trimmed V and J ends, which lost 4 bases and 6 bases, there was a span of 15 bases. CDR3 nucleotides: TGCGCCAGCAGCACGCAAGACGCACGGGATACGCAGTATTTT. This sequence encodes CASSTQDARDTQYF. Full variable domain (outside the CDR3, taken from reference TRBV5-1 and TRBJ2-3): KAGVTQTPRYLIKTRGQQVTLSCSPISGHRSVSWYQQTPGQGLQFLFEYFSETQRNKGNFPGRFSGRQFSNSRSEMNVSTLELGDSALYLCASSTQDARDTQYFGPGTRLTVL.

The rearrangement uses TRBV9 and TRBJ1-1; D not certain. V was clipped by 0 bases and J by 4 bases, with 7 bases between them. The CDR3 sequence is 13 residues long. CDR1 and CDR2 (germline): SGDLS, YYNGEE. This chain's CDR3 is CASSVGGSTEAFF. CDR3 sequence (DNA): TGTGCCAGCAGCGTAGGCGGATCCACTGAAGCTTTCTTT.

V gene TRBV10-3 combines with J gene TRBJ1-2; D is unclear. This CDR3 has 14 residues. Germline lookup yields CDR1 ENHRY and CDR2 SYGVKD. V lost 0 bases and J lost 7, with 12 bases in between. The CDR3 DNA is TGTGCCATCAGTGAGTCGTTGGGTATGCGTGGCTACACCTTC. Amino acids: CAISESLGMRGYTF.

V gene TRBV20-1 combines with J gene TRBJ2-7, with TRBD2 identical over 7 bases. J was trimmed by 4 bases and V by 3 bases; bases with no gene match: 3. CDR1 is DFQATT, CDR2 SNEGSKA, per germline (reference sequence). The CDR3 consists of 12 residues. The CDR3 region is CSASPGGYEQYF. CDR3 in DNA: TGCAGTGCTAGCCCGGGGGGATACGAGCAGTACTTC.

The V gene is TRBV7-9, the J gene TRBJ1-2; TRBD1 matches at 8 bases. J gave up 6 bases and V 0 bases, and 3 bases lay outside the gene matches. The CDR3 consists of 14 residues. The germline V gene encodes CDR1 SEHNR and CDR2 FQNEAQ (reference sequence). Written as DNA, the CDR3 is TGTGCCAGCAGCTTAGCCGGGACAGGCAATGGCTACACCTTC. Translated: CASSLAGTGNGYTF.

V and J are TRBV29-1 and TRBJ2-6; D is unclear. Germline V lookup: CDR1 SQVTM, CDR2 ANQGSEA. This CDR3 has 14 residues. Trimming shortened V by 2 bases and J by 0 bases, and 5 bases separated the two germline ends. In DNA, the CDR3 is TGCAGCGTTGAAACAAACTCTGGGGCCAACGTCCTGACTTTC. It translates to CSVETNSGANVLTF.

V and J are TRBV10-3 and TRBJ2-3; unclear D gene. V was cut by 8 bases and J by 0 bases, with 9 bases left in between. The germline CDR1 and CDR2 sequences are ENHRY and SYGVKD. This CDR3 has 13 amino acids. The CDR3 sequence: CAIQQLSTDTQYF. The CDR3 DNA is TGTGCCATCCAACAGCTAAGCACAGATACGCAGTATTTT.

The V gene is TRBV2, the J gene TRBJ2-3; D is uncertain. The CDR3 is 14 residues long. Per the germline V gene, CDR1 is SNHLY and CDR2 is FYNNEI. The germline V and J ends were trimmed by 7 bases and 1 base, with 12 bases remaining between them. CDR3 DNA sequence: TGTGCCAGCACCTTTAACCGGGGCACAGATACGCAGTATTTT. It specifies CASTFNRGTDTQYF.

The chain uses TRBV29-1 and TRBJ2-5; D possibly matches TRBD1 or TRBD2 (5 bases each). V shed 4 bases and J shed 7 bases, with 19 bases lying between them. The CDR3 is 14 amino acids. Per the germline V gene, CDR1 is SQVTM and CDR2 is ANQGSEA. In DNA, the CDR3 is TGCAGCGTTGGGGACGGGACCCGCGCGGGGACCCAGTACTTC. It yields the protein CSVGDGTRAGTQYF.

This rearrangement joins TRBV7-2 to TRBJ2-3, with a weak D call TRBD2 (6 bases). This CDR3 is 16 amino acids long. V shed 1 base and J shed 2 bases, with 13 bases lying between them. The germline V gene has CDR1 SGHTA and CDR2 FQGNSA. The CDR3 sequence is CASSLGLARITDTQYF. The CDR3 nucleotides read TGTGCCAGCAGCTTAGGGCTAGCGCGGATCACAGATACGCAGTATTTT. Based on the CDR3 plus reference TRBV7-2 and TRBJ2-3, the full variable domain is GAGVSQSPSNKVTEKGKDVELRCDPISGHTALYWYRQSLGQGLEFLIYFQGNSAPDKSGLPSDRFSAERTGGSVSTLTIQRTQQEDSAVYLCASSLGLARITDTQYFGPGTRLTVL.